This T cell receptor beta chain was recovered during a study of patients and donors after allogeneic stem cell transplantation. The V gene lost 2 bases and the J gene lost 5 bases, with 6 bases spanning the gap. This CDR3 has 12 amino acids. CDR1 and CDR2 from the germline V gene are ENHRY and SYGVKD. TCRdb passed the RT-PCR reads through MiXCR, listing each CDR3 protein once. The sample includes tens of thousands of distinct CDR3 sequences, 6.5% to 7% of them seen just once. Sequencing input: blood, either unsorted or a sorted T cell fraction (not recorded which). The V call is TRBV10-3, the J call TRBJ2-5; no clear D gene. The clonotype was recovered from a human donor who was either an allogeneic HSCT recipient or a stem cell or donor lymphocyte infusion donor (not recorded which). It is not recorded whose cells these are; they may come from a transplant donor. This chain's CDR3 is CAISERRETQYF. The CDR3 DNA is TGTGCCATCAGTGAGAGGCGGGAGACCCAGTACTTC.